A single sample is the source of the 5 T cell receptor beta chains below, sequenced in a study of blood T cells in healthy people across ages. Next came a second PCR, run for about 6 to 11 cycles, which used a sample-barcoded 5' primer along with a J-beta primer mix. Each CDR3 protein gets one entry after TCRdb re-called the 5' RACE reads with MiXCR. The sample has approximately 780,000 distinct CDR3 sequences, around 25% seen once. This sample also belongs to another study, concerning T cells of mothers and their children.

Sequenced sample: blood. The receptor source for this set is a boy younger than 18 in good health.

This clonotype occurred once. This chain connects TRBV6-5 to TRBJ1-1, with 7 bases fitting TRBD1. This CDR3 comprises 16 residues. V dropped 4 bases and J dropped 3; count of bases not matched to a gene: 11. Per germline, CDR1 MNHEY and CDR2 SVGAGI. The CDR3 DNA reads TGTGCCAGCAGTTCGTCGGCCCTCGACAGGGACACTGAAGCTTTCTTT. Its protein product is CASSSSALDRDTEAFF.

This clonotype has just a few counts. The chain links TRBV28 to TRBJ1-5, with D perhaps TRBD1 (5 bases). Germline V gives CDR1 MDHEN, CDR2 SYDVKM. V lost 5 bases and J 2 bases, leaving 13 bases between the germline ends. The CDR3 spans 15 residues. The CDR3: CASSPRGRGNQPQHF. DNA of the CDR3: TGTGCCAGCAGTCCCCGGGGGAGAGGCAATCAGCCCCAGCATTTT. Based on the CDR3 plus reference TRBV28 and TRBJ1-5, the full variable domain is DVKVTQSSRYLVKRTGEKVFLECVQDMDHENMFWYRQDPGLGLRLIYFSYDVKMKEKGDIPEGYSVSREKKERFSLILESASTNQTSMYLCASSPRGRGNQPQHFGDGTRLSIL.

This clonotype was recorded a few times. The chain combines TRBV5-4 with TRBJ2-5; 9 nucleotides agree with TRBD2. The CDR3 spans 14 residues. Germline assignment: CDR1 SGHNT and CDR2 YYREEE (reference sequence). The junction had 6 bases not matched to a gene; V was cut back by 4 bases and J by 5 bases. The CDR3 nucleotides are TGTGCCAGCAGCGGGGGACTAGCCGGGGAGACCCAGTACTTC. Its translation: CASSGGLAGETQYF.

This chain joins TRBV18 and TRBJ2-2, with a weak D call TRBD2 (6 bases). The CDR3 runs to 14 residues. The V end lost 4 bases, the J end lost 4 bases, and 10 bases lay between the germline ends. Germline V gene lookup returns CDR1 KGHSH and CDR2 LQKENI. The CDR3: CASSQRRGTGELFF. The CDR3, as DNA: TGTGCCAGCTCACAGAGGAGGGGCACCGGGGAGCTGTTTTTT. Complete variable domain (other parts from reference TRBV18 and TRBJ2-2): NAGVMQNPRHLVRRRGQEARLRCSPMKGHSHVYWYRQLPEEGLKFMVYLQKENIIDESGMPKERFSAEFPKEGPSILRIQQVVRGDSAAYFCASSQRRGTGELFFGEGSRLTVL.

The chain joins TRBV20-1 to TRBJ2-5; unclear D gene. The last part of the DNA fits TRBJ2-7 better; the J call may be wrong. The germline V gene encodes CDR1 DFQATT and CDR2 SNEGSKA (reference sequence). The CDR3 runs to 16 residues. The CDR3 reads CSARDQHSRSWNEQYF. In DNA form, the CDR3 reads TGCAGTGCTAGAGACCAGCATTCAAGGTCGTGGAACGAGCAGTACTTC.